This passage covers 19 T cell receptor beta chains from one sample sequenced in a study of blood T cell repertoires in COVID-19. Method: immunoSEQ multiplex PCR; TCRdb's copy keeps in-frame clones and lacks some. The data show 300,000 to 350,000 clones, around nine tenths seen once. Sequences were obtained from peripheral blood. All receptors derive from a woman in her twenties or thirties with COVID-19, enrolled during active disease.

The gene calls are TRBV7-2 and TRBJ1-1, with a tentative D call TRBD1 (6 bases). Germline values: CDR1 SGHTA, CDR2 FQGNSA. This CDR3 region has 14 residues. Trimming left V 5 bases short and J 6 bases short, with 16 bases between. The CDR3 coding sequence is TGTGCCAGCAGCCCTAGGAGCAGGGGCCCTGAAGCTTTCTTT. Translating gives CASSPRSRGPEAFF.

The chain uses TRBV6-1 and TRBJ1-1; 10 bases match TRBD1. The CDR3 contains 18 residues. CDR1 and CDR2 (germline): MNHNS, SASEGT. V was pared by 1 base and J by 0 bases, with 8 bases of the junction left unmatched. The CDR3 loop is CASSEGSTGGYMNTEAFF. The CDR3 coding sequence is TGTGCCAGCAGTGAAGGTTCGACAGGGGGCTACATGAACACTGAAGCTTTCTTT.

This CDR3 reads CASSQGTGREGGYTF. CDR3 coding DNA: TGCGCCAGCAGCCAAGGGACAGGGAGGGAAGGTGGCTACACCTTC. The V gene is TRBV5-1, the J gene TRBJ1-2; 9 nucleotides agree with TRBD1. This CDR3 has 15 amino acids. CDR1 is SGHRS and CDR2 is YFSETQ in the germline V gene. The J segment lost 7 bases and the V segment lost 4 bases, leaving 11 bases of the junction unmatched.

The rearrangement uses TRBV2 and TRBJ2-1; perhaps TRBD1 as D (6 bases). Trimming left V 10 bases short and J 5 bases short, with 21 bases between. This CDR3 is built from 15 residues. Germline-derived CDR1 and CDR2 are SNHLY and FYNNEI. CDR3 residues: CATNKQGSRDNEQFF. CDR3 DNA sequence: TGTGCCACCAACAAACAGGGCTCGCGAGACAATGAGCAGTTCTTC. Filled out from reference TRBV2 and TRBJ2-1, the complete variable domain reads EPEVTQTPSHQVTQMGQEVILRCVPISNHLYFYWYRQILGQKVEFLVSFYNNEISEKSEIFDDQFSVERPDGSNFTLKIRSTKLEDSAMYFCATNKQGSRDNEQFFGPGTRLTVL.

The V and J genes are TRBV28 and TRBJ1-6; D perhaps matches TRBD1 (6 bases). V was cut by 7 bases and J by 3 bases, with 19 bases left in between. Germline V CDR1 and CDR2: MDHEN, SYDVKM. The CDR3 contains 17 residues. DNA for the CDR3: TGTGCCAGCAATGATCCGGACAGCCGCAACTATAATTCACCCCTCCACTTT. Its translation: CASNDPDSRNYNSPLHF.

The rearrangement joins TRBV7-6 to TRBJ2-7, with D possibly matching TRBD2 (5 bases). Germline values: CDR1 SGHVS, CDR2 FNYEAQ. V was pared by 6 bases and J by 3 bases, with 9 bases between. The CDR3 spans 12 residues. CDR3 region: CASSSDYYEQYF. CDR3 nucleotide sequence: TGTGCCAGCAGTTCAGACTACTACGAGCAGTACTTC.

V gene TRBV7-2 combines with J gene TRBJ2-3, with D uncertain. The CDR3 sequence is 14 residues long. Trimming removed 4 bases at V and 4 bases at J, with 12 bases between. CDR1 and CDR2 from the germline V gene are SGHTA and FQGNSA. CDR3 loop: CASSSLVYPDTQYF. CDR3 nucleotides: TGTGCCAGCAGCTCTCTAGTTTATCCAGATACGCAGTATTTT.

V gene TRBV15 combines with J gene TRBJ2-3; the D gene is possibly TRBD2 (5 bases). The germline gives CDR1 LNHNV, CDR2 YYDKDF (reference sequence). CDR3 size: 16 residues. Between the trimmed V and J ends, which lost 0 bases and 6 bases, there was a span of 16 bases. CDR3 in DNA: TGTGCCACCAGCAGAGATCAATCCGCCGGGGTGGATACGCAGTATTTT. Translated: CATSRDQSAGVDTQYF.

On this clone itself: One end of the junction varies from germline; a read error may be responsible. This chain joins TRBV19 and TRBJ2-2; D perhaps matches TRBD1 (6 bases). CDR3 length: 16 residues. CDR1 and CDR2 (germline): LNHDA, SQIVND (reference sequence). CDR3 nucleotides: TGTGCCAGTAGTATACTGGGGGCCGCGAACACCGGGAAGCTGTTTTTT. Residues: CASSILGAANTGKLFF. Full variable domain (rest looked up from reference TRBV19 and TRBJ2-2): DGGITQSPKYLFRKEGQNVTLSCEQNLNHDAMYWYRQDPGQGLRLIYYSQIVNDFQKGDIAEGYSVSREKKESFPLTVTSAQKNPTAFYLCASSILGAANTGKLFFGEGSRLTVL.

This sequence joins TRBV28 and TRBJ1-1; TRBD1 aligns across 8 bases. Per germline, CDR1 MDHEN and CDR2 SYDVKM. Unmatched junction bases numbered 3, after V lost 5 bases and J lost 1 base. The CDR3 contains 14 residues. The CDR3 DNA follows: TGTGCCAGCAGTATGACAGGGGCGAACACTGAAGCTTTCTTT. Encoded protein: CASSMTGANTEAFF. Together with reference TRBV28 and TRBJ1-1, the CDR3 gives the full variable domain: DVKVTQSSRYLVKRTGEKVFLECVQDMDHENMFWYRQDPGLGLRLIYFSYDVKMKEKGDIPEGYSVSREKKERFSLILESASTNQTSMYLCASSMTGANTEAFFGQGTRLTVV.

The rearrangement uses TRBV5-4 and TRBJ2-6; TRBD1 matches at 7 bases. This CDR3 has 15 amino acids. The germline CDR1 and CDR2 sequences are SGHNT and YYREEE (reference sequence). The V and J ends lost 4 bases and 2 bases, in that order; junction bases with no gene match: 3. The CDR3, as DNA: TGTGCCAGCAGCCTCGACAGGGCTGGGGCCAACGTCCTGACTTTC. Encoded protein: CASSLDRAGANVLTF.

The J gene is TRBJ1-5, the V gene TRBV9; D uncertain. The CDR3 is made up of 14 amino acids. V was clipped by 3 bases and J by 0 bases, with 7 bases between them. Germline-derived CDR1 and CDR2 are SGDLS and YYNGEE. The CDR3 DNA is TGTGCCAGCAGCGGGCCCAATAGCAATCAGCCCCAGCATTTT. As protein: CASSGPNSNQPQHF.

The chain joins TRBV6-5 to TRBJ1-2, with a tentative D call TRBD1 (5 bases). Germline CDR1 is MNHEY and CDR2 is SVGAGI. This CDR3 comprises 14 residues. The germline V and J ends were trimmed by 8 bases and 8 bases, with 21 bases remaining between them. The CDR3 loop reads CASLERGVKEGYTF. CDR3 nucleotides: TGTGCCAGCCTCGAGCGGGGGGTTAAAGAAGGCTACACCTTC.

V usage is TRBV7-9 and J usage is TRBJ2-7; a weak D match, TRBD2 (6 bases). Germline V gene sequence: CDR1 SEHNR, CDR2 FQNEAQ (reference sequence). Trimming took 1 base from V and 3 from J, leaving 13 bases between them. The CDR3 covers 15 residues. The CDR3 loop reads CASSLVRDLHYEQYF. In DNA form, the CDR3 reads TGTGCCAGCAGCTTAGTCCGGGACTTGCACTACGAGCAGTACTTC.

This chain uses TRBV10-2 with TRBJ2-2, with 11 bases that match TRBD2. The V gene's germline CDR1 is WSHSY and CDR2 SAAADI. The CDR3 has 18 amino acids. With V trimmed by 3 bases and J by 8 bases, 14 bases remained unmatched. The CDR3 is CASSDWGLAATAGGELFF. The CDR3 coding sequence is TGCGCCAGCAGTGATTGGGGACTAGCGGCCACCGCAGGGGGGGAGCTGTTTTTT.

The chain links TRBV10-2 to TRBJ1-2; 9 nucleotides align to TRBD1. Germline loops: CDR1 WSHSY, CDR2 SAAADI. Losses at the gene ends were 8 bases for V and 1 base for J; bases not matched to a gene: 5. This CDR3 has 14 amino acids. In nucleotides, the CDR3 is TGCGCCAGCGGACGGGACAGGGTTAACTATGGCTACACCTTC. Translation gives CASGRDRVNYGYTF.

With regard to this clone: Other DNA sequences of this sample code for an identical CDR3. The chain couples TRBV7-9 to TRBJ2-2; TRBD1 aligns across 7 bases. The J segment lost 3 bases and the V segment lost 5 bases, leaving 6 bases of the junction unmatched. There are 15 residues in the CDR3. The germline CDR1 and CDR2 sequences are SEHNR and FQNEAQ (reference sequence). The CDR3 nucleotides read TGTGCCAGCAGCCTTCGGGACAGTTACACCGGGGAGCTGTTTTTT. It yields the protein CASSLRDSYTGELFF.

The rearrangement joins TRBV7-9 to TRBJ1-6; D is uncertain. V lost 5 bases to trimming and J lost 5 bases, with 7 bases between them. Per the germline V gene, CDR1 is SEHNR and CDR2 is FQNEAQ (reference sequence). The CDR3 runs to 13 residues. For the CDR3, the DNA is TGTGCCAGCAGCCCTCTAAATAATTCACCCCTCCACTTT. Protein product: CASSPLNNSPLHF.

V and J are TRBV10-2 and TRBJ2-1; possible D gene TRBD2, 6 bases. The CDR3 has 14 amino acids. CDR1 and CDR2 (germline): WSHSY, SAAADI. The V gene lost 4 bases and the J gene lost 8 bases, with 15 bases spanning the gap. CDR3 DNA sequence: TGCGCCAGCAGTGTTAGCGGCCCGGTTGATGAGCAGTTCTTC. As protein: CASSVSGPVDEQFF.